One sample yielded the 22 T cell receptor beta chains listed below, sequenced in a study of a mutant IDH1 vaccine in newly diagnosed glioma. These receptors' targets are unknown. Data came from immunoSEQ multiplex PCR; TCRdb stores just in-frame clones and leaves some out. The table includes approximately 41,000 clones, 75% to 90% detected once. Time point described: week 35, safety follow-up. Each dose of the vaccine consisted of 300 ug of mutant IDH1 20-mer peptide, with topical imiquimod. Sequenced here: PBMCs, sampled from a glioma patient whose treatment included an IDH1 peptide vaccine. These receptors all come from a man in his forties with glioma.

The rearrangement joins TRBV29-1 to TRBJ1-5; 8 positions agree with TRBD1. Germline CDR1 reads SQVTM; CDR2 reads ANQGSEA. V gave up 3 bases and J gave up 5 bases; unmatched junction bases: 3. The CDR3 is 13 residues long. The CDR3 coding sequence is TGCAGCGTTGATTCAGGGGGCGATCAGCCCCAGCATTTT. Translating gives CSVDSGGDQPQHF.

The V call is TRBV18, the J call TRBJ2-1, with D tentatively TRBD2 (6 bases). V was pared by 6 bases and J by 0 bases, with 9 bases between. The CDR3 contains 14 residues. Germline CDR1 KGHSH, CDR2 LQKENI. The CDR3 DNA reads as TGTGCCAGCTCCGGGACTTCCTCCTACAATGAGCAGTTCTTC. It translates to CASSGTSSYNEQFF.

The V and J genes are TRBV6-1 and TRBJ1-6, with a possible D match to TRBD1 (6 bases). Between the trimmed V and J ends, which lost 0 bases and 7 bases, there was a span of 13 bases. The germline V gene has CDR1 MNHNS and CDR2 SASEGT. CDR3 length equals 16 residues. In DNA, the CDR3 is TGTGCCAGCAGTGAAGCGCTCGGGGGGCGAAATTCACCCCTCCACTTT. Translation gives CASSEALGGRNSPLHF.

This chain connects TRBV2 to TRBJ2-6; D is possibly TRBD1 (6 bases). CDR3 length equals 17 residues. Trimming took 1 base from V and 1 from J, leaving 11 bases between them. CDR1 and CDR2 from the germline V gene are SNHLY and FYNNEI. This chain's CDR3 is CASSEDRVGSGANVLTF. CDR3 in DNA: TGTGCCAGCAGTGAAGACAGGGTAGGGTCTGGGGCCAACGTCCTGACTTTC.

V is TRBV4-1 and J is TRBJ2-4; D may be TRBD2 (5 bases). The CDR3 consists of 13 residues. CDR1 MGHRA and CDR2 YSYEKL come from the germline V gene. V dropped 4 bases and J dropped 9 bases, with 13 bases sitting between them. CDR3 residues: CASSRLDRGIQYF. The CDR3 bases are TGCGCCAGCAGCCGCCTGGACCGGGGCATTCAGTACTTC.

The chain's CDR3 is CAISELQGRTYEQYF. The CDR3 DNA sequence: TGTGCCATCAGTGAGTTACAGGGGAGGACCTACGAGCAGTACTTC. J is TRBJ2-7 and V is TRBV10-3; a possible D gene is TRBD1 (7 bases). Germline values: CDR1 ENHRY, CDR2 SYGVKD. Deletions cut 1 base from V and 2 bases from J, with 12 bases between. The CDR3 consists of 15 residues.

This clone was observed once. The chain couples TRBV29-1 to TRBJ1-1; 8 nucleotides match TRBD1. The CDR3 contains 14 residues. J gave up 6 bases and V 3 bases, and 9 bases lay outside the gene matches. From germline, CDR1 is SQVTM and CDR2 ANQGSEA. The CDR3 loop reads CSVDSTGASAEAFF. The CDR3 DNA reads as TGCAGCGTTGATTCGACAGGGGCTTCAGCTGAAGCTTTCTTT. Full variable domain (rest looked up from reference TRBV29-1 and TRBJ1-1): SAVISQKPSRDICQRGTSLTIQCQVDSQVTMMFWYRQQPGQSLTLIATANQGSEATYESGFVIDKFPISRPNLTFSTLTVSNMSPEDSSIYLCSVDSTGASAEAFFGQGTRLTVV.

The chain combines TRBV30 with TRBJ1-2; D possibly corresponds to TRBD1 (5 bases). This CDR3 has 13 amino acids. Trimming pared 2 bases from V and 8 bases from J, leaving 15 bases between. The germline gives CDR1 GTSNPN, CDR2 SVGIG (reference sequence). The CDR3 sequence is CAWSIGGKDGYTF. The CDR3, as DNA: TGTGCCTGGAGTATCGGGGGAAAGGACGGCTACACCTTC.

This chain uses TRBV5-8 with TRBJ1-1; 9 positions agree with TRBD1. After removal of 5 bases from V and 7 bases from J, the junction contained 9 bases not matched to a gene. Germline values: CDR1 SGHTS, CDR2 YDEGEE. CDR3 length: 14 residues. The CDR3 nucleotides read TGTGCCAGCAGACCCACAGGGGGCTCAGGTGAAGCTTTCTTT. Translated, it gives CASRPTGGSGEAFF.

CDR3 sequence reads: CASTPGAPGLGEQYV. The CDR3 region has the DNA TGTGCCAGCACCCCAGGGGCGCCGGGGTTGGGCGAGCAGTACGTC. V usage is TRBV6-1 and J usage is TRBJ2-7; tentative D call: TRBD1 (6 bases). CDR1 and CDR2 from the germline V gene are MNHNS and SASEGT. V shed 7 bases and J shed 6 bases, with 22 bases lying between them. CDR3 length equals 15 residues.

This clone was detected a few times. The chain links TRBV19 to TRBJ1-2; 7 bases map to TRBD1. V gave up 6 bases and J gave up 2 bases; unmatched junction bases: 3. The germline gives CDR1 LNHDA, CDR2 SQIVND (reference sequence). This CDR3 region has 13 residues. CDR3 residues: CASSPQGNYGYTF. CDR3 DNA: TGTGCCAGTAGCCCACAGGGGAACTATGGCTACACCTTC.

On this clone: The same CDR3 arises from other DNA sequences in this sample as well. V and J are TRBV7-2 and TRBJ2-7; TRBD2 might be the D (5 bases). The CDR3 covers 14 residues. Between the trimmed V and J ends, which lost 1 base and 10 bases, there was a span of 17 bases. The V gene's germline CDR1 is SGHTA and CDR2 FQGNSA. The CDR3 sequence: CASSLDSSGPGQYF. The DNA for the CDR3 is TGTGCCAGCAGCTTAGATTCTTCCGGCCCGGGACAGTACTTC.

This clone was seen more than once but under ten times. This chain joins TRBV5-4 and TRBJ2-5; D gene unclear. Germline V gene sequence: CDR1 SGHNT, CDR2 YYREEE (reference sequence). This CDR3 is built from 13 residues. V was shortened by 0 bases and J by 5 bases, with 8 bases between the two germline ends. CDR3: CASSLVGRETQYF. CDR3 nucleotides: TGTGCCAGCAGCTTGGTCGGAAGGGAGACCCAGTACTTC.

The V call is TRBV19, the J call TRBJ1-1; perhaps TRBD1 as D (6 bases). This CDR3 comprises 16 residues. The V end lost 7 bases, the J end lost 6 bases, and 24 bases lay between the germline ends. Germline-derived CDR1 and CDR2 are LNHDA and SQIVND (reference sequence). CDR3 residues: CASTFNPDRKESEAFF. The DNA for the CDR3 is TGTGCCAGTACCTTTAACCCCGACAGGAAAGAGTCTGAAGCTTTCTTT.

The chain uses TRBV28 and TRBJ2-4; TRBD2 agrees at 7 bases. The CDR3 sequence is 16 residues long. In germline, CDR1 is MDHEN, CDR2 SYDVKM. Trimming took 3 bases from V and 8 from J; bases not matched to a gene: 13. The CDR3 loop is CASSLGQGGVVDIQYF. The CDR3 DNA reads TGTGCCAGCAGTTTGGGGCAGGGAGGGGTAGTAGACATTCAGTACTTC.

The chain couples TRBV7-2 to TRBJ1-1; 12 nucleotides agree with TRBD1. The germline V gene encodes CDR1 SGHTA and CDR2 FQGNSA. The CDR3 totals 16 residues. V lost 5 bases to trimming and J lost 2 bases; unmatched junction nucleotides: 6. CDR3 sequence reads: CASSRGDRGHNTEAFF. CDR3 nucleotides: TGTGCCAGCAGCCGGGGGGACAGGGGGCATAACACTGAAGCTTTCTTT.

The chain carries TRBV6-1 and TRBJ1-1; TRBD1 matches at 11 bases. The CDR3 is made up of 15 amino acids. V shed 2 bases and J 4 bases; nucleotides not matched to a gene: 3. Germline V gene lookup returns CDR1 MNHNS and CDR2 SASEGT. The CDR3 loop is CASSEQGTGGTEAFF. CDR3 nucleotides: TGTGCCAGCAGTGAACAGGGGACAGGGGGCACTGAAGCTTTCTTT.

V is TRBV4-1 and J is TRBJ1-4; 8 bases agree with TRBD1. Trimming at V came to 4 bases and at J to 8 bases, leaving 9 bases not matched to a gene. The germline CDR1 and CDR2 sequences are MGHRA and YSYEKL. The CDR3 runs to 15 residues. CDR3 in DNA: TGCGCCAGCAGCCCGTTGACAGGGGAGGTCGAAAAACTGTTTTTT. It translates to CASSPLTGEVEKLFF.

J is TRBJ1-6 and V is TRBV10-2, with D uncertain. This CDR3 is 14 amino acids long. Deletions cut 4 bases from V and 0 bases from J, with 4 bases between. Germline assignment: CDR1 WSHSY and CDR2 SAAADI. This chain's CDR3 is CASSVSSYNSPLHF. CDR3 bases: TGCGCCAGCAGTGTAAGCTCCTATAATTCACCCCTCCACTTT.

This chain uses TRBV5-4 with TRBJ2-7, with D perhaps matching TRBD2 (5 bases). Deletions cut 4 bases from V and 0 bases from J, with 11 bases between. Per germline, CDR1 SGHNT and CDR2 YYREEE (reference sequence). CDR3 length: 14 residues. The CDR3 region has the DNA TGTGCCAGCAGCCCGAGCGGTTACTCCTACGAGCAGTACTTC. Its protein is CASSPSGYSYEQYF. The complete variable domain, with remaining parts taken from reference TRBV5-4 and TRBJ2-7, reads ETGVTQSPTHLIKTRGQQVTLRCSSQSGHNTVSWYQQALGQGPQFIFQYYREEENGRGNFPPRFSGLQFPNYSSELNVNALELDDSALYLCASSPSGYSYEQYFGPGTRLTVT.

V usage is TRBV7-6 and J usage is TRBJ2-7; D might be TRBD1 (6 bases). Germline loops: CDR1 SGHVS, CDR2 FNYEAQ. V lost 2 bases and J 4 bases, leaving 9 bases between the germline ends. This CDR3 spans 13 amino acids. In DNA form, the CDR3 reads TGTGCCAGCAGCTTAAGCACAGGGTACGAGCAGTACTTC. This translates into CASSLSTGYEQYF.

The chain joins TRBV6-5 to TRBJ2-7; D gene uncertain. Germline assignment: CDR1 MNHEY and CDR2 SVGAGI. The V and J ends lost 5 bases and 3 bases respectively, with 14 bases between them. The CDR3 contains 14 residues. CDR3 sequence reads: CASSPEAVGYEQYV. CDR3 in DNA: TGTGCCAGCAGTCCCGAGGCGGTAGGCTACGAGCAGTACGTC.